Listed below are T cell receptor beta chains from one sample, sequenced in a study of somatic mutations in cytotoxic T cells in rheumatoid arthritis. Some clones are missing from TCRdb's copy, which holds only in-frame ones; the method was immunoSEQ multiplex PCR. Of around 18,000 clones listed, 81% were seen once; the top ten hold 11% to 15%. Input material: CD8+ T cells sorted from blood. All receptors come from an adult with rheumatoid arthritis. Each CDR3 is given with its conserved first and last residue. The D gene is left open where the match is weak. The size entry is marked missing in some rows and otherwise reads once, few, many or a size class.

TRBV4-1	.	.	TRBJ1-2	CASSQEMIRGNYGYTF	TGCGCCAGCAGCCAAGAAATGATCCGGGGGAACTATGGCTACACCTTC
TRBV4-3	medium-sized	.	TRBJ1-2	CASSQDRGGYGYTF	TGCGCCAGCAGCCAAGATAGGGGAGGCTATGGCTACACCTTC
TRBV5-4	once	.	TRBJ2-2	CASSLGVSAGELFF	TGTGCCAGCAGCTTGGGGGTTTCCGCCGGGGAGCTGTTTTTT
TRBV7-7	.	TRBD1	TRBJ1-5	CASSLGGDRYYQPQHF	TGTGCTAGCAGCTTGGGCGGGGACAGATATTATCAGCCCCAGCATTTT
TRBV13	.	TRBD2	TRBJ2-7	CASSLGTSGLYEQYF	TGTGCCAGCAGCCTGGGGACTAGCGGACTCTACGAGCAGTACTTC
TRBV14	.	.	TRBJ2-1	CASSQEWSESYNEQFF	TGTGCCAGCAGCCAAGAGTGGAGCGAATCCTACAATGAGCAGTTCTTC
TRBV10-2	.	TRBD2	TRBJ2-2	CASSGSGANTGELFF	TGCGCCAGCAGTGGAAGCGGGGCGAACACCGGGGAGCTGTTTTTT
TRBV9	.	TRBD1	TRBJ1-4	CASSVGTGAEKLFF	TGTGCCAGCAGCGTGGGGACAGGGGCCGAAAAACTGTTTTTT
TRBV9	.	.	TRBJ2-7	CASSVGGSPYEQYF	TGTGCCAGCAGCGTAGGAGGATCCCCCTACGAGCAGTACTTC
TRBV29-1	.	.	TRBJ2-2	CSVAYYTSTGELFF	TGCAGCGTTGCATACTACACGAGCACCGGGGAGCTGTTTTTT
TRBV9	.	.	TRBJ2-5	CASSARTAQETQYF	TGTGCCAGCAGCGCCAGGACAGCTCAAGAGACCCAGTACTTC
TRBV19	few	.	TRBJ1-1	CASSGGREAFF	TGTGCCAGTAGTGGGGGCAGGGAAGCTTTCTTT
TRBV28	.	TRBD1	TRBJ2-5	CASRQLGDRQETQYF	TGTGCCAGCAGACAACTTGGGGACAGACAAGAGACCCAGTACTTC
TRBV5-1	.	.	TRBJ1-5	CASSLYPGNQPQHF	TGCGCCAGCAGCTTGTATCCAGGAAATCAGCCCCAGCATTTT
TRBV12-5	few	.	TRBJ1-3	CASGKKMVSGNTIYF	TGTGCTAGTGGTAAGAAGATGGTCTCTGGAAACACCATATATTTT
TRBV19	.	.	TRBJ1-1	CASSLFSGHAEAFF	TGTGCCAGTAGCCTGTTTTCCGGACACGCCGAAGCTTTCTTT
TRBV6-6	.	TRBD1	TRBJ2-7	CASSATGAPNEQYF	TGTGCCAGCAGTGCGACAGGGGCGCCTAACGAGCAGTACTTC
TRBV5-4	.	TRBD2	TRBJ2-7	CASSSRTSYHEQYF	TGTGCCAGCAGCTCCAGGACTAGCTACCACGAGCAGTACTTC
TRBV27	.	.	TRBJ2-7	CASSPAGWGSYEQYF	TGTGCCAGCAGTCCGGCGGGTTGGGGATCCTACGAGCAGTACTTC
TRBV9	.	.	TRBJ2-7	CASSVLGLTSFQEQYF	TGTGCCAGCAGCGTTCTAGGGTTAACGAGCTTTCAGGAGCAGTACTTC
TRBV14	.	.	TRBJ2-1	CASTRGAGRLYNEQFF	TGTGCCAGCACCCGAGGGGCGGGAAGGCTCTACAATGAGCAGTTCTTC
TRBV27	few	TRBD2	TRBJ2-7	CASSPGLAGEQYF	TGTGCCAGCAGTCCGGGACTAGCGGGCGAGCAGTACTTC
TRBV5-4	.	.	TRBJ1-2	CATLDGTAVDYGYTF	TGTGCCACTTTGGATGGGACCGCCGTTGACTATGGCTACACCTTC
TRBV19	.	.	TRBJ2-7	CASSTLTTGFAYEQYF	TGTGCCAGTAGTACCTTGACAACAGGGTTCGCCTACGAGCAGTACTTC
TRBV13	.	.	TRBJ2-2	CASSFFQGGTGELFF	TGTGCCAGCAGCTTTTTCCAGGGAGGCACCGGGGAGCTGTTTTTT
TRBV28	.	.	TRBJ1-5	CASSLSVHQPQHF	TGTGCCAGCAGTTTATCGGTTCATCAGCCCCAGCATTTT
TRBV5-6	.	.	TRBJ1-1	CASSPDGVLFPFF	TGTGCCAGCAGCCCTGATGGTGTCCTTTTTCCTTTCTTT